The table lists the clone carrying this T cell receptor beta chain with many counts. The antigen remains unidentified. The sample is drawn from a study of neurological immune-mediated disorders. V was trimmed by 3 bases and J by 9 bases, leaving 14 bases between them. The CDR3 consists of 14 residues. Per the germline V gene, CDR1 is MDHEN and CDR2 is SYDVKM. Time point described: longitudinal time-point 3. The team produced cDNA through 5'RACE using 10-nucleotide random UMIs. In TCRdb, the 5' RACE reads were re-called with MiXCR into one record per CDR3 protein. Of tens of thousands of distinct CDR3 sequences in the sample, 9.5% to 15% were seen once. General study results and limits: Whereas HTLV-1-associated myelopathy showed the most TCR clonal expansion, multiple sclerosis showed the least, with levels below those of healthy controls. Across subjects, no CDR3 amino acid sequence appeared in expanded clones of more than one subject, a finding that suggested private repertoires in all groups.

The material sequenced was PBMCs. This sequence was found in a male donor with HTLV-1-associated myelopathy (HAM/TSP). The chain couples TRBV28 to TRBJ2-2; D unresolved. The CDR3 loop is CASSLAVTVRELFF. CDR3 in DNA: TGTGCCAGCAGTTTGGCAGTTACCGTCCGGGAGCTGTTTTTT.